This is a list of T cell receptor beta chains from one sample in a study of CD8 T cells in Susac syndrome. A single record per CDR3 protein comes from TCRdb applying MiXCR to the immunoSEQ multiplex PCR reads. Of fewer than 200,000 distinct CDR3 sequences in the sample, approximately 94% are singletons; the top ten hold roughly 0.096%. The specimen was CD4+ T cells from PBMCs. Receptors were obtained from a human donor in good health. The CDR3 runs from the conserved cysteine through the conserved F or W. The D gene is left open where the match is weak. Rows may omit the clone size; those that give it use once, few, many or a size class.

TRBJ2-2	.	12	.	TRBV25-1	CASSGVPGELFF	TGTGCCAGCAGTGGGGTCCCCGGGGAGCTGTTTTTT
TRBJ2-3	once	13	.	TRBV20-1	CSAFRRSPDTQYF	TGCAGTGCTTTCCGACGGAGTCCAGATACGCAGTATTTT
TRBJ1-2	.	16	.	TRBV4-1	CASSHFMGREIGGYTF	TGCGCCAGCAGCCATTTTATGGGCCGAGAGATCGGTGGCTACACCTTC
TRBJ2-4	.	14	TRBD2	TRBV28	CATLRSGGLIIQYF	TGTGCCACCCTCAGGAGCGGGGGGCTCATCATTCAGTACTTC
TRBJ1-5	.	17	.	TRBV15	CATSRDRGGYSNQPQHF	TGTGCCACCAGCAGAGATCGGGGCGGCTATAGCAATCAGCCCCAGCATTTT
TRBJ2-4	.	14	.	TRBV6-2/TRBV6-3	CASSLRSAKNIQYF	TGTGCCAGCAGCCTCCGGTCGGCCAAAAACATTCAGTACTTC
TRBJ2-5	.	12	.	TRBV28	CASSLRGATQYF	TGTGCCAGCAGTTTAAGAGGAGCGACCCAGTACTTC
TRBJ1-5	.	15	.	TRBV28	CASSLWGRRNQPQHF	TGTGCCAGCAGTTTATGGGGACGGCGCAATCAGCCCCAGCATTTT
TRBJ1-6	.	15	.	TRBV19	CASSIDGVRGSPLHF	TGTGCCAGTAGTATTGACGGGGTGAGGGGTTCACCCCTCCACTTT
TRBJ2-1	.	16	TRBD2	TRBV27	CASSWGLAGGQSEQFF	TGTGCCAGCAGTTGGGGACTAGCGGGGGGTCAGAGTGAGCAGTTCTTC
TRBJ1-2	.	13	.	TRBV2	CASSGQGSYGYTF	TGTGCCAGCAGTGGCCAGGGGAGCTATGGCTACACCTTC
TRBJ2-3	once	15	TRBD2	TRBV20-1	CSARALAGAGDTQYF	TGCAGTGCTAGAGCCCTAGCGGGGGCCGGGGATACGCAGTATTTT
TRBJ1-1	.	19	.	TRBV5-1	CASSSRDTFFPDRVPEAFF	TGCGCCAGCAGCTCGAGAGACACGTTTTTCCCCGATAGGGTCCCTGAAGCTTTCTTT
TRBJ1-3	.	15	TRBD1	TRBV7-8	CASSFQGASGNTIYF	TGTGCCAGCAGCTTCCAGGGGGCGTCTGGAAACACCATATATTTT
TRBJ2-1	.	11	.	TRBV29-1	CSVEGNAQQFF	TGCAGCGTTGAGGGCAACGCGCAGCAGTTCTTC
TRBJ2-3	.	15	.	TRBV4-2	CASSQDRAGTDTQYF	TGTGCCAGCAGCCAAGATAGGGCTGGCACAGATACGCAGTATTTT
TRBJ1-3	.	14	.	TRBV12-3/TRBV12-4	CASSLETARNTIYF	TGTGCCAGCAGTTTAGAGACAGCCCGAAACACCATATATTTT
TRBJ2-1	.	19	TRBD2	TRBV15	CATSAWGLAGALSYNEQFF	TGTGCCACCAGCGCCTGGGGACTAGCGGGGGCCCTCTCCTACAATGAGCAGTTCTTC
TRBJ2-3	.	13	.	TRBV5-1	CASGDASTDTQYF	TGCGCCAGCGGGGACGCTAGCACAGATACGCAGTATTTT
TRBJ1-1	.	13	.	TRBV9	CASSVESNTEAFF	TGTGCCAGCAGCGTAGAATCGAACACTGAAGCTTTCTTT
TRBJ1-1	few	15	.	TRBV19	CASSIGVRGGTEAFF	TGTGCCAGTAGTATAGGCGTTAGGGGTGGTACTGAAGCTTTCTTT
TRBJ2-7	.	14	TRBD1	TRBV12-3/TRBV12-4	CASSHRTGGDEQYF	TGTGCCAGCAGTCATAGGACAGGGGGCGACGAGCAGTACTTC
TRBJ1-1	.	14	.	TRBV7-2	CASSLKEVRTEAFF	TGTGCCAGCAGCTTGAAGGAGGTTCGCACTGAAGCTTTCTTT
TRBJ1-1	.	14	.	TRBV7-6	CASSLTTGDTEAFF	TGTGCCAGCAGCTTAACTACGGGGGACACTGAAGCTTTCTTT
TRBJ2-5	once	13	.	TRBV4-3	CASSQISRGAQYF	TGCGCCAGCAGCCAAATATCCCGCGGAGCCCAGTACTTC